Listed below are T cell receptor beta chains from one sample, sequenced in a study of blood T cell repertoires in COVID-19. Repertoires were generated with immunoSEQ multiplex PCR, while TCRdb's copy carries only in-frame clones and drops some. The table includes 350,000 to 550,000 clones, approximately 90% detected once. The material sequenced was PBMCs or T cells enriched from blood (not recorded which). The receptors come from a woman between 18 and 29 years old with acute COVID-19. The CDR3 runs from the conserved cysteine through the conserved F or W. The order of the fields is D gene, clone size, J gene, CDR3 length, V gene, CDR3 DNA, CDR3 protein. D genes are given only for firm matches. Part of the rows lack a size; the others show once, few, many or a class for expanded clones.

D: TRBD1
size: NA
J: TRBJ1-5
length: 13
V: TRBV27
DNA: TGTGCCAGCGGGACAGGGCTTCGTCAGCCCCAGCATTTT
CDR3: CASGTGLRQPQHF

D: NA
size: once
J: TRBJ2-5
length: 14
V: TRBV19
DNA: TGTGCCAGTAGCCCTCGGGACTTCCAAGAGACCCAGTACTTC
CDR3: CASSPRDFQETQYF

D: NA
size: NA
J: TRBJ1-1
length: 14
V: TRBV4-3
DNA: TGCGCCAGCAGCCAGGAAGACTGGGGAGCTGAAGCTTTCTTT
CDR3: CASSQEDWGAEAFF

D: NA
size: few
J: TRBJ1-1
length: 14
V: TRBV11-2
DNA: TGTGCCAGCAGCTTACTCCCAGGGAACACTGAAGCTTTCTTT
CDR3: CASSLLPGNTEAFF

D: TRBD2
size: once
J: TRBJ2-7
length: 17
V: TRBV15
DNA: TGTGCCACCAGCAGAGCGGCCCAGCGGGGGGTCTTTTACGAGCAGTACTTC
CDR3: CATSRAAQRGVFYEQYF

D: NA
size: NA
J: TRBJ1-2
length: 15
V: TRBV6-6
DNA: TGTGCCAGCAGGACCAAGGGGTGGAGTAACTATGGCTACACCTTC
CDR3: CASRTKGWSNYGYTF

D: TRBD1
size: NA
J: TRBJ2-7
length: 12
V: TRBV27
DNA: TGTGCCAGCAGGACAGGGGGCTACGAGCAGTACTTC
CDR3: CASRTGGYEQYF

D: TRBD2
size: NA
J: TRBJ2-5
length: 19
V: TRBV14
DNA: TGTGCCAGCAGCTTCCAAGGCGGACTAGCGGCTTCTGAGCGAGAGACCCAGTACTTC
CDR3: CASSFQGGLAASERETQYF

D: TRBD1
size: NA
J: TRBJ1-1
length: 16
V: TRBV11-2
DNA: TGTGCCAGCAGCTCCCGGACAGGCAATCTTAACACTGAAGCTTTCTTT
CDR3: CASSSRTGNLNTEAFF

D: NA
size: NA
J: TRBJ1-5
length: 15
V: TRBV27
DNA: TGTGCCAGCAGTTTTTCGTTAGAACCCAATCAGCCCCAGCATTTT
CDR3: CASSFSLEPNQPQHF

D: NA
size: many
J: TRBJ2-1
length: 13
V: TRBV2
DNA: TGTGCCAGCAGTGTGTCAGTCTACAATGAGCAGTTCTTC
CDR3: CASSVSVYNEQFF

D: NA
size: NA
J: TRBJ1-3
length: 19
V: TRBV6-4
DNA: TGTGCCAGCAGTGTCCATCAGAAACAGGCCACTTACTCTGGAAACACCATATATTTT
CDR3: CASSVHQKQATYSGNTIYF

D: TRBD1
size: NA
J: TRBJ1-6
length: 16
V: TRBV6-4
DNA: TGTGCCAGCAGCCTATTGGGACAGCCCGATAATTCACCCCTCCACTTT
CDR3: CASSLLGQPDNSPLHF

D: NA
size: NA
J: TRBJ2-7
length: 13
V: TRBV10-2
DNA: TGCGCCAGCAGTGCTGGCAGGGCCTACGAGCAGTACTTC
CDR3: CASSAGRAYEQYF

D: NA
size: once
J: TRBJ2-1
length: 11
V: TRBV28
DNA: TGTGCCAGCGGGGGGTGGAGTGAGCAGTTCTTC
CDR3: CASGGWSEQFF

D: NA
size: once
J: TRBJ1-3
length: 14
V: TRBV27
DNA: TGTGCCAGCAGATCAACGGGGGGGAGAAACACCATATATTTT
CDR3: CASRSTGGRNTIYF